In its sample, the clone carrying this T cell receptor (beta chain) was seen many times. Its antigen is unknown. The sample comes from a study of T cells in Graves' hyperthyroidism and ophthalmopathy. General study points: The blood repertoire included most of the expanded thyroid clonotypes above 0.001. Progression to ophthalmopathy was predicted a median of roughly 6.5 months early. In simple terms, a model built on 13 V-J features told ophthalmopathy apart from stable hyperthyroidism.

Germline-derived CDR1 and CDR2 are SGHKS and YYEKEE (reference sequence). The CDR3 contains 11 residues. With 4 bases removed from V and 7 bases from J, the gap between germline ends came to 8 bases. Diagnoses rested on clinical symptoms, serum thyroxine and TRAb, thyroid ultrasound and orbital computed tomography. From RNA transcripts, TCR beta CDR3 regions were amplified. Initially, a first-round RT-PCR of the TCR CDR3 employed the HTBI primer set. TCRdb called the multiplex PCR reads again in MiXCR, with one record for every CDR3 protein. The sample consists of 550,000 to 800,000 distinct CDR3 sequences, around 16% of them appearing once.

Sequencing used blood. The receptor was isolated from a middle-aged man with Graves' hyperthyroidism. The J gene is TRBJ1-2, the V gene TRBV5-5; D ambiguous. The DNA for the CDR3 is TGTGCCAGCAGCCCAGGTAGTGGCTACACCTTC. It codes for CASSPGSGYTF.